What follows are 10 T cell receptor beta chains derived from one specimen sequenced in a study of tumor-infiltrating lymphocytes in primary liver carcinoma. TCR beta cDNA was made from around 460 ng total RNA with a constant-region primer. Three nested multiplex PCR rounds of slightly modified ARM-PCR generated TCR beta libraries. With TRBV1-TRBV30 forward primers and a C-beta reverse primer, the first two PCR rounds were run for about 10 cycles each. In TCRdb, the multiplex PCR reads were re-called with MiXCR into one record per CDR3 protein. The sample includes 300,000 to 400,000 distinct CDR3 sequences, roughly 61% seen only once; the top ten take under 8.5%. RNA was extracted from whole blood without cell sorting, alongside germline DNA. The sample was peripheral blood. These receptors all stem from a middle-aged man with primary liver carcinoma and hepatitis B virus infection.

The chain links TRBV11-2 to TRBJ2-7; no firm D call. Germline-derived CDR1 and CDR2 are SGHAT and FQNNGV. The CDR3 sequence is 13 residues long. CDR3 nucleotide sequence: TGTGCCAGCAGCCCGCAACTAACAGTGGGTTTAAAGGTC. Translated, it gives CASSPQLTVGLKV.

This clonotype was found once. An end of the junction differs from the germline gene, which may be a read error. This chain connects TRBV6-5 to TRBJ2-1; 8 bases are shared with TRBD1. The CDR3 sequence is 13 residues long. The germline CDR1 and CDR2 sequences are MNHEY and SVGAGI. CDR3 residues: CVSRTGRYNEQFF. CDR3 DNA: TGTGTCAGCCGGACAGGGCGCTACAATGAGCAGTTCTTC.

Remarks on this clonotype: An end of the junction differs from the germline gene, which may be a read error. J is TRBJ2-1 and V is TRBV11-1; D is unclear. The germline V gene has CDR1 SGHAT and CDR2 FQDESV (reference sequence). The CDR3 loop spans 13 amino acids. CDR3 region: CASSLRHALEQFF. In DNA, the CDR3 is TGCGCCAGCAGCTTACGCCATGCTCTTGAGCAGTTCTTC.

Note on this clonotype: The germline gene is not matched at one end of the junction; a read error may be the cause. The chain combines TRBV11-2 with TRBJ2-2; 8 nucleotides align to TRBD2. The CDR3 covers 17 residues. Germline lookup yields CDR1 SGHAT and CDR2 FQNNGV. The CDR3 coding sequence is TGTGCCAACAGCCCCCCCGGGGGGGGTTTGTACACCGGGGAGCTATTTTTT. Protein product: CANSPPGGGLYTGELFF.

With respect to this clonotype: One end of the junction fails to match germline, which may point to a read error. The chain couples TRBV11-2 to TRBJ1-5; D not resolved. This CDR3 is 14 amino acids long. The germline V gene has CDR1 SGHAT and CDR2 FQNNGV. For the CDR3, the DNA is TGTGCCAGCAGTCACGGGTCTAAAAATCAGTCCCAGCATTTT. Translation gives CASSHGSKNQSQHF.

Worth noting for this clonotype: The junction and the germline gene differ at one end; a read error may be behind it. The chain joins TRBV6-6 to TRBJ2-2; perhaps TRBD2 as D (6 bases). The CDR3 length is 16 residues. Germline CDR1 MNHNY, CDR2 SVGAGI (reference sequence). CDR3 in DNA: TGTGCCAGTAGTTACTCTACGGGAGCAAACACCTGGGAGCTGTTTTTT. It codes for CASSYSTGANTWELFF.

As concerns this clonotype: One junction end disagrees with the germline gene, perhaps due to a read error. The chain recombines TRBV11-2 with TRBJ1-1; no clear D. The length of the CDR3 is 15 residues. Per germline, CDR1 SGHAT and CDR2 FQNNGV. Here the CDR3 reads CASSTRKASLTEAFF. The DNA of the CDR3 is TGTGCGAGCAGCACCAGAAAGGCGTCCCTCACTGAAGCTTTCTTT. Supplemented by reference TRBV11-2 and TRBJ1-1, the full variable domain reads EAGVAQSPRYKIIEKRQSVAFWCNPISGHATLYWYQQILGQGPKLLIQFQNNGVVDDSQLPKDRFSAERLKGVDSTLKIQPAKLEDSAVYLCASSTRKASLTEAFFGQGTRLTVV.

To note about this clonotype: A read error may account for a junction end that differs from germline. The chain joins TRBV11-2 to TRBJ2-1; D not resolved. CDR3 length: 16 residues. From germline, CDR1 is SGHAT and CDR2 FQNNGV. The chain's CDR3 is CASSITPLGAYNEQFF. The CDR3 DNA reads as TGTGCCAGCAGCATCACCCCGCTCGGCGCCTACAATGAGCAGTTCTTT.

This sequence joins TRBV4-2 and TRBJ2-1; 10 bases are a match to TRBD2. The CDR3 is 15 amino acids. V gave up 8 bases and J gave up 4 bases; unmatched junction bases: 8. From germline, CDR1 is LGHNA and CDR2 YNFKEQ. Here the CDR3 DNA reads TGTGCCAGCGGCCGGAGGACTAGCGGTTACAATGAGCAGTTCTTC. Translated, it gives CASGRRTSGYNEQFF.

This clonotype was recorded a few times. V gene TRBV6-5 combines with J gene TRBJ2-3, with D possibly matching TRBD1 (6 bases). This CDR3 comprises 17 residues. Germline V CDR1 and CDR2: MNHEY, SVGAGI. The V and J ends lost 6 bases and 3 bases respectively, with 22 bases between them. In DNA, the CDR3 is TGTGCCAGCAGACCCGATAGTGGGACATGGGGTACAGATACGCAGTATTTT. Translating gives CASRPDSGTWGTDTQYF.